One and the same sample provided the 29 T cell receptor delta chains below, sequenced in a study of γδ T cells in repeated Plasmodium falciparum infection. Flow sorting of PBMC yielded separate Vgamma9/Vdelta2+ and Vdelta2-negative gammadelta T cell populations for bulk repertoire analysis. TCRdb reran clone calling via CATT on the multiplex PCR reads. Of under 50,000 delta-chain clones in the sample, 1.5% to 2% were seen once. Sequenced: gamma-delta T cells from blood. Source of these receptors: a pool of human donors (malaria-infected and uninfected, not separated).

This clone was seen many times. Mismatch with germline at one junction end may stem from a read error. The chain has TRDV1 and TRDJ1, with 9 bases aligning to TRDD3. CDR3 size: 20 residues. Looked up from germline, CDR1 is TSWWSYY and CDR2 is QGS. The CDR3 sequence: CALGEPPSFPGRGDTVKLIF. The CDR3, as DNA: TGTGCTCTTGGGGAACCCCCTTCCTTCCCGGGCCGGGGGGATACCGTTAAACTCATCTTT.

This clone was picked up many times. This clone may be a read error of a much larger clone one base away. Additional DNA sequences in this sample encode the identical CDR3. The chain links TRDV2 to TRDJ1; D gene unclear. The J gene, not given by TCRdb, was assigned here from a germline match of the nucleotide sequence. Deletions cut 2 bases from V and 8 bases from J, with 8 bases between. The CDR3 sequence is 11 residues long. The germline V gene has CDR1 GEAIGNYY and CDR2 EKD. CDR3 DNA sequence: TGTGCCTGTGACAGAAGGAACAAACTCATCTTT. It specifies CACDRRNKLIF.

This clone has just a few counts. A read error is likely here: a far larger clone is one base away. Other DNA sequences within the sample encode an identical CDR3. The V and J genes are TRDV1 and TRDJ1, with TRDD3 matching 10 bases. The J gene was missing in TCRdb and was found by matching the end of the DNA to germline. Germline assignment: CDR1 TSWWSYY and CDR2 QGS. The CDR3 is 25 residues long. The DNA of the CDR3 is TGTGCCCTTGGGGACTCTCCTACAACGGAACCCCAACCCCGTACTGGGGGATTACCAACCGATAAACTCATCTTT. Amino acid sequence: CALGDSPTTEPQPRTGGLPTDKLIF.

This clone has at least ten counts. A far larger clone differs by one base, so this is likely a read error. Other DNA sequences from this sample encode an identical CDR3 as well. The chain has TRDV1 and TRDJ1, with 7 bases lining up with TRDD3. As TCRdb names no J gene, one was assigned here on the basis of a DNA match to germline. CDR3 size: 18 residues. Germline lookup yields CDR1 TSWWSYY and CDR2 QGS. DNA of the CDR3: TGCGCTCTTGGGGAACTTGGATTGCACGGGGGATACACCGATAAACTCATCTTT. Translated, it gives CALGELGLHGGYTDKLIF.

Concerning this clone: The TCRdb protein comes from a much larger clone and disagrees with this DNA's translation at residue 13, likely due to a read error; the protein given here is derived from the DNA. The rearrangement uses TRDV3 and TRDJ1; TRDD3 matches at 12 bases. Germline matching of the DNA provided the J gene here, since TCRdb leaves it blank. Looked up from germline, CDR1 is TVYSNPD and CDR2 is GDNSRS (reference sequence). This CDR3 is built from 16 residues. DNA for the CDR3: TGTGCCTTTGGTTACCGGTCTGGGGGATACGTCGATATACTCATCTTT. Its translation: CAFGYRSGGYVDILIF.

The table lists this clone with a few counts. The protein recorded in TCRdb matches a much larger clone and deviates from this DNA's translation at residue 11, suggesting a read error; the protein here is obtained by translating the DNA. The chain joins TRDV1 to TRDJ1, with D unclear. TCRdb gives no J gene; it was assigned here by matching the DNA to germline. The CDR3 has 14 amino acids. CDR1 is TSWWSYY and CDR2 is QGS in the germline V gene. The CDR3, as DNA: TGTGCTCTTGGGGAACTGGGGTACACCGATGAACTCATCTTT. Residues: CALGELGYTDELIF.

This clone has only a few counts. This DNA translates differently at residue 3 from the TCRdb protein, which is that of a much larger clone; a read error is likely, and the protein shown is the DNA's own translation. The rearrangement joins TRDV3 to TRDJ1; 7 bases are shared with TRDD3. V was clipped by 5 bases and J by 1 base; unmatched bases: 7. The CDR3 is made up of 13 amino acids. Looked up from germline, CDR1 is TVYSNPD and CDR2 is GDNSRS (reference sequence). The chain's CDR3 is CAPLGTSTDKLIF. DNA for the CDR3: TGTGCCCCACTGGGGACCTCCACCGATAAACTCATCTTT. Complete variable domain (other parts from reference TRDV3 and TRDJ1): CDKVTQSSPDQTVASGSEVVLLCTYDTVYSNPDLFWYRIRPDYSFQFVFYGDNSRSEGADFTQGRFSVKHILTQKAFHLVISPVRTEDSATYYCAPLGTSTDKLIFGKGTRVTVEP.

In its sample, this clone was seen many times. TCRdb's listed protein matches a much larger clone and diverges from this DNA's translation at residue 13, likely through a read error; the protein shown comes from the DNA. CDR3 in amino acids: CALGELSYWGVNADKLIF. The CDR3 DNA reads as TGTGCTCTTGGGGAACTCTCGTACTGGGGGGTGAACGCCGATAAACTCATCTTT. The chain recombines TRDV1 with TRDJ1, with 8 bases that match TRDD3. After removal of 0 bases from V and 3 bases from J, the junction contained 12 bases not matched to a gene. CDR1 and CDR2 from the germline V gene are TSWWSYY and QGS. The CDR3 has 18 amino acids.

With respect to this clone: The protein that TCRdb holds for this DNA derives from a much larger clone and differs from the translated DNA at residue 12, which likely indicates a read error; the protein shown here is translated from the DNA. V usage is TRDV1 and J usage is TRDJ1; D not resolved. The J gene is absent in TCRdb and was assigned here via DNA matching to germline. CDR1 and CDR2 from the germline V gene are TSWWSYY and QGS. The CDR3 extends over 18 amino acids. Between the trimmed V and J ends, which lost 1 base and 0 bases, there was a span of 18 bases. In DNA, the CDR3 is TGTGCTCTTGGGGAACGAGGAAGGCGAGCGCTTCACACCGATAAACTCATCTTT. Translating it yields CALGERGRRALHTDKLIF.

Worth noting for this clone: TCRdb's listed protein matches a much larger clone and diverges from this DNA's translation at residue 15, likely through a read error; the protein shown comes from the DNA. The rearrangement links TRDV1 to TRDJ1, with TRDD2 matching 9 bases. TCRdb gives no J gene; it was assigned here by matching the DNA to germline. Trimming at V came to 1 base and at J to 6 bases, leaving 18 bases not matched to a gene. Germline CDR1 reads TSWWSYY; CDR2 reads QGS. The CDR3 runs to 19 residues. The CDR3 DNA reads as TGTGCTCTTGGGGAACCTTGGGCCTTCCTACGGGGGGATGGCAATAAACTCATCTTT. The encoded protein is CALGEPWAFLRGDGNKLIF.

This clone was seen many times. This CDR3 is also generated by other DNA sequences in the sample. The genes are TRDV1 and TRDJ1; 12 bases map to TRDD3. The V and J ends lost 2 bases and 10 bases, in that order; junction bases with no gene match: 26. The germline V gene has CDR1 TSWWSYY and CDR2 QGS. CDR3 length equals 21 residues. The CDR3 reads CALGESRVVYSVLGDTERLIF. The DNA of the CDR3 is TGTGCTCTTGGGGAATCCAGGGTGGTCTACTCGGTACTGGGGGATACCGAGAGACTCATCTTT.

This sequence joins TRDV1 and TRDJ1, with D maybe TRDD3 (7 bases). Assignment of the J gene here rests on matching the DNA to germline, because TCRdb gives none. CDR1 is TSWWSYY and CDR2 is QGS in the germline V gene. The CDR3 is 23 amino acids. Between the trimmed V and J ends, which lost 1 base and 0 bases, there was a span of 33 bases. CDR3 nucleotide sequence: TGTGCTCTTGGGGAACCCGACGCCTCCTACGGTTGTCTGGGGGTAAAGGACACCGATAAACTCATCTTT. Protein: CALGEPDASYGCLGVKDTDKLIF.

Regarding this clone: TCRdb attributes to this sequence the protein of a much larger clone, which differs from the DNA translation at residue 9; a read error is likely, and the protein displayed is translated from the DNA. This CDR3 reads CALGFTGGCPPTAQLFF. Here the CDR3 DNA reads TGTGCTCTTGGATTTACTGGGGGATGCCCCCCGACAGCACAACTCTTCTTT. This sequence joins TRDV1 and TRDJ2; 10 bases fit TRDD3. TCRdb leaves out the J gene; it was filled in here by matching the DNA to germline. This CDR3 comprises 17 residues. Germline CDR1 and CDR2: TSWWSYY and QGS. V shed 6 bases, J shed 4 bases, and the junction held 11 bases outside the gene matches.

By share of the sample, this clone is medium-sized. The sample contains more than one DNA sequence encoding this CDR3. The CDR3 reads CALGELPVLGGDKLIF. The CDR3 nucleotides read TGTGCTCTTGGGGAACTCCCAGTACTGGGGGGCGATAAACTCATCTTT. The chain links TRDV1 to TRDJ1; 8 bases align to TRDD3. Germline values: CDR1 TSWWSYY, CDR2 QGS. The ends lost 0 bases at V and 4 bases at J; junction bases unmatched: 7. The CDR3 contains 16 residues.

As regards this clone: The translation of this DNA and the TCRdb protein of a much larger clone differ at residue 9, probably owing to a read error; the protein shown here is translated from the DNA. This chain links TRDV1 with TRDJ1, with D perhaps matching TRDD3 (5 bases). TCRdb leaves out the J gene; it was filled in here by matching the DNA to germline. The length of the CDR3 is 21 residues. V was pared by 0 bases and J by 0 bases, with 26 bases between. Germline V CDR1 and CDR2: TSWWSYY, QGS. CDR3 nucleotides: TGTGCTCTTGGGGAACTAGCGGTGGTGGGATCCTCAAGGTGGTACACCGATAAACTCATCTTT. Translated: CALGELAVVGSSRWYTDKLIF.

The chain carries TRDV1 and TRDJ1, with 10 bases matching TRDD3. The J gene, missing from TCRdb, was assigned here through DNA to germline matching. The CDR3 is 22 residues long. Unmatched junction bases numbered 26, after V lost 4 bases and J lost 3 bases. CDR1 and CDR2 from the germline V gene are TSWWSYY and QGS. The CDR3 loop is CALGVDLPHGLSWGIIPDKLIF. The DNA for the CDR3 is TGTGCTCTTGGGGTGGACCTTCCTCACGGGCTGTCCTGGGGGATAATCCCCGATAAACTCATCTTT.

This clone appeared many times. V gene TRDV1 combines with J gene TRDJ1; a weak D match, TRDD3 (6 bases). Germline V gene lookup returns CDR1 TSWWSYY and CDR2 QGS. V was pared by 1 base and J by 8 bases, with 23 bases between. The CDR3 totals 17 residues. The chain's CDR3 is CALGERHIGRTGYKLIF. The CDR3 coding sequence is TGTGCTCTTGGGGAACGCCACATAGGACGAACTGGGTACAAACTCATCTTT.

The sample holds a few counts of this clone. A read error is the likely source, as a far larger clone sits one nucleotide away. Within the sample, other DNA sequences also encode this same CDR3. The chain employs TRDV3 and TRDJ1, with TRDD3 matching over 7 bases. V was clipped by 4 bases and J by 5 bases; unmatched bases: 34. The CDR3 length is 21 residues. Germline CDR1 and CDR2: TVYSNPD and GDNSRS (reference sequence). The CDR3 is CASRLLPLLGIISPFVDKLIF. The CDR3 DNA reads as TGTGCCTCTCGCCTCCTCCCTCTACTGGGGATAATAAGCCCCTTCGTGGATAAACTCATCTTT.

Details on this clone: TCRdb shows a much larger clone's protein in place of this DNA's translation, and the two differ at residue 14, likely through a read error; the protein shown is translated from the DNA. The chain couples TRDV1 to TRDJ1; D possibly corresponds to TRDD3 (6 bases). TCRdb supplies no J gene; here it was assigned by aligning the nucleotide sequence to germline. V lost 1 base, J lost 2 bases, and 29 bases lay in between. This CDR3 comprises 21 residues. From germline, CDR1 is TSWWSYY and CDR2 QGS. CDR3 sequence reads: CALGERSFPGLLGSVTDKLIF. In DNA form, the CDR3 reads TGTGCTCTTGGGGAACGGAGCTTCCCAGGCCTCCTGGGGTCGGTAACCGATAAACTCATCTTT.

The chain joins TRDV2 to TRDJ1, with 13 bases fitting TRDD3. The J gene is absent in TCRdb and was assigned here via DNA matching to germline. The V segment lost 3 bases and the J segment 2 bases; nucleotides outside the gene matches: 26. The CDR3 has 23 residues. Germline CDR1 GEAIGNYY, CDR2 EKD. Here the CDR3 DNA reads TGTGCCTGTGACGAAGCCTTCCCTCGCGGGGGTACTGGGGGATACGGTACTACCGATAAACTCATCTTT. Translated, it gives CACDEAFPRGGTGGYGTTDKLIF.

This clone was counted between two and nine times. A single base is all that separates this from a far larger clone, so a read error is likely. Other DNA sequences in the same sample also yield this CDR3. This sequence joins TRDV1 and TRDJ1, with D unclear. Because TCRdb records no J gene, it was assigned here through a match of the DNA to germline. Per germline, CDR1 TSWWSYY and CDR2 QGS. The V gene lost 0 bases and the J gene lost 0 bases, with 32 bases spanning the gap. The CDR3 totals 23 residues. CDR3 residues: CALGELNAAFLLGALGYTDKLIF. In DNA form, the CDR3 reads TGTGCTCTTGGGGAACTTAACGCTGCTTTTTTACTAGGGGCCCTTGGGTACACCGATAAACTCATCTTT.

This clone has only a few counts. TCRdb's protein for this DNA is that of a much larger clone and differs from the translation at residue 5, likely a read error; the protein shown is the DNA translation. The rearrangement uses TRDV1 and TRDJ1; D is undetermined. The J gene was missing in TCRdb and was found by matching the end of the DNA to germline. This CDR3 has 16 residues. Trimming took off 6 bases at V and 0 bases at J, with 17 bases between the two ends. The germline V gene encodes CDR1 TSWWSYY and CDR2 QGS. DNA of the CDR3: TGTGCTCTTGGCGGCAGACAAATCACTGACACCGATAAACTCATCTTT. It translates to CALGGRQITDTDKLIF.

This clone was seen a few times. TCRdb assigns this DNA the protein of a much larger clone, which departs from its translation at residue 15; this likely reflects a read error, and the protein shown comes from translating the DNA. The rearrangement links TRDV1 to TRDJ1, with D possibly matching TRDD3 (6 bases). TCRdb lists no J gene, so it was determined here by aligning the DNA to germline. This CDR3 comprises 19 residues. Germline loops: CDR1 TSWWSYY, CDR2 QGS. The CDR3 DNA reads TGTGCTCTTGGGGAACACCCCTACTTGGGGATGGTTTACACCAATAAACTCATCTTT. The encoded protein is CALGEHPYLGMVYTNKLIF.

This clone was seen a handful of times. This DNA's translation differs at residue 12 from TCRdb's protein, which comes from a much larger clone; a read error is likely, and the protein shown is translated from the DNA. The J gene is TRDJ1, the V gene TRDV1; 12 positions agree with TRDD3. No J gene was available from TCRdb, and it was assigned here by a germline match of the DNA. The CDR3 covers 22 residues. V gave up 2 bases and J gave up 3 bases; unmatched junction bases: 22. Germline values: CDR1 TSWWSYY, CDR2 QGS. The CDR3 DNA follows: TGTGCTCTTGGGGAAACCTTTGGTTCCTACGAAGATGCTGGGGGATACGCCGATAAACTCATCTTT. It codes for CALGETFGSYEDAGGYADKLIF.

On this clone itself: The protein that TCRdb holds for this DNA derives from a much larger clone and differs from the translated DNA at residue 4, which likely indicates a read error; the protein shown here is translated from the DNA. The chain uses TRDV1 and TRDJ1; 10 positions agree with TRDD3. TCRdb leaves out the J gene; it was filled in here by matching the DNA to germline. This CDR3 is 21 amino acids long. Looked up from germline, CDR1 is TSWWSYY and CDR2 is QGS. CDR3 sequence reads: CALREADRPFHCTGGSDKLIF. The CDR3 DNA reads TGTGCTCTTAGGGAAGCCGACCGGCCCTTCCATTGTACTGGGGGATCCGATAAACTCATCTTT.

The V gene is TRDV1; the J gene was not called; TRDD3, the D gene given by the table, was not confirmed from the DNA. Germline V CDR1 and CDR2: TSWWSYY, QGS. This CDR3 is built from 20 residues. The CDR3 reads CALGGGTFHWGMRYTDKPIF. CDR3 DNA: TGTGCTCTTGGGGGTGGGACCTTCCACTGGGGGATGAGGTACACCGATAAACCCATCTTT.

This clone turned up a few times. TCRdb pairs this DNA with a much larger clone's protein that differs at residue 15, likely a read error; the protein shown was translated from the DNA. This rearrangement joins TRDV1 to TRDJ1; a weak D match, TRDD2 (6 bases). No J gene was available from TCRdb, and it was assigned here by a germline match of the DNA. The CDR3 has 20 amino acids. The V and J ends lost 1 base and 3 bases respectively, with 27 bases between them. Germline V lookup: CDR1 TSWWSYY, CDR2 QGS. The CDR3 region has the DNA TGTGCTCTTGGGGAACCTCCTCCTACGAAGAGGGGTCTGTACGCCGATAAACTCATCTTT. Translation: CALGEPPPTKRGLYADKLIF.

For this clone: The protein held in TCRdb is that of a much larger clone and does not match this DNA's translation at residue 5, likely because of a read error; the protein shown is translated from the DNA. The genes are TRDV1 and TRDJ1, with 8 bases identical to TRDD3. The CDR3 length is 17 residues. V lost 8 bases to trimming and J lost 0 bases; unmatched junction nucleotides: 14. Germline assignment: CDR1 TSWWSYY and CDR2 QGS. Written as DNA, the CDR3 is TGTGCTCTTAAGAGAGGTAGCTGGGGGAAGTACACCGATAAACTCATCTTT. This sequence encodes CALKRGSWGKYTDKLIF.

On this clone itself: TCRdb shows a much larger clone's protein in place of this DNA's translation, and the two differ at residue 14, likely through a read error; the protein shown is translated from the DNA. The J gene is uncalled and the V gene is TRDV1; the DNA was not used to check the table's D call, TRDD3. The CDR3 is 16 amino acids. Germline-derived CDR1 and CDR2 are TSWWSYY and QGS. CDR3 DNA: TGTGCTCTTGGGGAATTGGCCTTGCTGGGGGATACAAGACGCATCTTT. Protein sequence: CALGELALLGDTRRIF.